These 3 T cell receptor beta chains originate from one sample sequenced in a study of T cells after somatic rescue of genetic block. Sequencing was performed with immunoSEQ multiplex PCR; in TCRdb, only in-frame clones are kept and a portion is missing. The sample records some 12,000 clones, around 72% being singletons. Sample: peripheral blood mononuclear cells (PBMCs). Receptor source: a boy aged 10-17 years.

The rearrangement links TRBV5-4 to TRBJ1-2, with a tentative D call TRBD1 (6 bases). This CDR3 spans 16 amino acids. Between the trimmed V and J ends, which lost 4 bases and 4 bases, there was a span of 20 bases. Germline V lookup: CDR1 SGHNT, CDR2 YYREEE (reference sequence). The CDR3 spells CASSPNGGLQGYGYTF. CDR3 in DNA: TGTGCCAGCAGCCCAAACGGGGGGCTCCAGGGCTATGGCTACACCTTC.

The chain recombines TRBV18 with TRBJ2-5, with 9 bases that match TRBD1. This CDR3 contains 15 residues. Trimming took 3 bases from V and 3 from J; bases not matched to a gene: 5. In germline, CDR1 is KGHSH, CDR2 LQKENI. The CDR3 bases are TGTGCCAGCTCACCGGTCCGGGACAGGGAAGAGACCCAGTACTTC. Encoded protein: CASSPVRDREETQYF.

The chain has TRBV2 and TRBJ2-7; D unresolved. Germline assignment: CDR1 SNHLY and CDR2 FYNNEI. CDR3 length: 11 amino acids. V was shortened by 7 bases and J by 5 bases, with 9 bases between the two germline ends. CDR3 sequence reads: CASKQLNEQYF. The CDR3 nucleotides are TGTGCCAGCAAACAGCTCAACGAGCAGTACTTC.